These 8 T cell receptor beta chains were all obtained from the same sample, sequenced in a study of spatial heterogeneity in lung cancer. TCRdb reprocessed the 5' RACE reads via MiXCR and lists one record per CDR3 protein. The sample shows 35,000 to 45,000 distinct CDR3 sequences, 5.2% of them seen only once. Time point defined: sample taken at primary tumor resection. The sequenced material consisted of unsorted whole RNA from tumor, nontumor lung or frozen PBMC. The sample consisted of PBMCs, taken at surgery. Receptors originate from a female donor with early-stage non-small cell lung cancer.

This clonotype was counted at least ten times. The gene calls are TRBV4-2 and TRBJ1-6; 9 bases are shared with TRBD1. V gave up 4 bases and J gave up 5 bases; unmatched junction bases: 12. The germline gives CDR1 LGHNA, CDR2 YNFKEQ. This CDR3 has 18 amino acids. The CDR3 bases are TGTGCCAGCAGCCCTGACAGGGGGTCCCTCAACAATAATTCACCCCTCCACTTT. Encoded protein: CASSPDRGSLNNNSPLHF.

This clonotype was seen at least ten times. V is TRBV2 and J is TRBJ2-2; 7 positions match TRBD2. With 6 bases clipped from V and 4 bases from J, the junction kept 8 bases outside the gene matches. Germline CDR1 and CDR2: SNHLY and FYNNEI. The CDR3 sequence is 15 residues long. The CDR3 is CASRHTGTTTGELFF. In DNA, the CDR3 is TGTGCCAGCAGACACACCGGGACTACCACCGGGGAGCTGTTTTTT.

The table lists this clonotype with many counts. The chain uses TRBV5-1 and TRBJ2-1; 7 bases agree with TRBD2. From germline, CDR1 is SGHRS and CDR2 YFSETQ. The V and J ends lost 5 bases and 9 bases, in that order; junction bases with no gene match: 11. This CDR3 has 14 residues. The CDR3 spells CASSSGLGGAEQFF. As DNA, the CDR3 is TGCGCCAGCAGTTCCGGACTAGGCGGGGCTGAGCAGTTCTTC.

In this sample, this clonotype turned up many times. This rearrangement joins TRBV2 to TRBJ2-6, with TRBD2 identical over 9 bases. Germline assignment: CDR1 SNHLY and CDR2 FYNNEI. The V gene end was trimmed by 3 bases and the J gene end by 0 bases; junction bases not matched to a gene: 0. The CDR3 runs 16 residues. CDR3 region: CASSEGLASGANVLTF. CDR3 coding DNA: TGTGCCAGCAGTGAGGGACTAGCCTCTGGGGCCAACGTCCTGACTTTC.

The V and J genes are TRBV11-2 and TRBJ1-2; D is perhaps TRBD1 (6 bases). V was clipped by 5 bases and J by 7 bases, with 11 bases between them. Germline V gives CDR1 SGHAT, CDR2 FQNNGV. The CDR3 is made up of 12 amino acids. CDR3 loop: CASSTLTGGYTF. The CDR3 region has the DNA TGTGCCAGCAGCACACTGACAGGTGGCTACACCTTC.

This clonotype was seen at least ten times. The V and J genes are TRBV14 and TRBJ2-6, with 8 bases aligning to TRBD2. The ends lost 6 bases at V and 0 bases at J; junction bases unmatched: 16. The CDR3 has 20 amino acids. CDR1 and CDR2 (germline): SGHDN, FVKESK. In DNA, the CDR3 is TGTGCCAGCAGTCGCTCCCGGGCTAGCGGGTATAGCTCTGGGGCCAACGTCCTGACTTTC. Protein sequence: CASSRSRASGYSSGANVLTF.

This chain joins TRBV7-2 and TRBJ2-3; D unclear. The V and J ends lost 2 bases and 4 bases respectively, with 7 bases between them. The CDR3 has 13 amino acids. Germline loops: CDR1 SGHTA, CDR2 FQGNSA. The CDR3 region is CASSLSPSDTQYF. The CDR3 DNA sequence: TGTGCCAGCAGCTTATCACCCTCAGATACGCAGTATTTT.

In this sample, this clonotype turned up many times. The genes are TRBV2 and TRBJ2-7, with D perhaps matching TRBD1 (5 bases). V was cut by 5 bases and J by 5 bases, with 13 bases left in between. The CDR3 runs to 13 residues. Germline V gene data show CDR1 as SNHLY and CDR2 as FYNNEI. CDR3 nucleotide sequence: TGTGCCAGCAGTTACAGACAGCCCGACGAGCAGTACTTC. Residues: CASSYRQPDEQYF.